The 12 T cell receptor beta chains below all came from one sample that was sequenced in a study of CD8+CD57+ T cells in acquired aplastic anemia. According to the study, genomic DNA was the template for TCR beta VDJ and CDR3 profiling. TCRdb passed the reads through MiXCR, listing each CDR3 protein once. The table has about 270,000 distinct CDR3 sequences, around three fifths seen once. The specimen was sorted CD4+, CD8+, or CD8+CD57+ T cells (not recorded which) from PBMCs. Every receptor here comes from a human donor with severe aplastic anemia or a healthy control (not recorded which).

This clonotype came up many times. CDR3: CSASRAQGNEQFF. The CDR3 DNA reads TGCAGTGCTTCCCGGGCCCAGGGCAATGAGCAGTTCTTC. The genes are TRBV20-1 and TRBJ2-1; D is possibly TRBD1 (5 bases). Germline values: CDR1 DFQATT, CDR2 SNEGSKA (reference sequence). Trimming pared 5 bases from V and 6 bases from J, leaving 14 bases between. The CDR3 loop spans 13 amino acids.

This rearrangement joins TRBV20-1 to TRBJ2-7; D might be TRBD2 (6 bases). The V gene's germline CDR1 is DFQATT and CDR2 SNEGSKA (reference sequence). V lost 7 bases, J lost 5 bases, and 18 bases lay in between. The CDR3 length is 13 residues. CDR3 coding DNA: TGCAGTGTGAGCGGGTTCTCCTGGGACGAGCAGTACTTC. Residues: CSVSGFSWDEQYF.

J is TRBJ2-1 and V is TRBV10-3, with D possibly TRBD2 on 5 matching bases. This CDR3 spans 16 amino acids. V gave up 8 bases and J gave up 4 bases, with 21 bases separating them. CDR1 and CDR2 from the germline V gene are ENHRY and SYGVKD. CDR3 DNA sequence: TGTGCCATCTTACAAGGACTCCCTGGTACTTACAATGAGCAGTTCTTC. Translation: CAILQGLPGTYNEQFF.

The chain is built from TRBV2 and TRBJ2-2; 13 bases are a match to TRBD2. Germline lookup yields CDR1 SNHLY and CDR2 FYNNEI. The CDR3 sequence is 23 residues long. Unmatched junction bases numbered 20, after V lost 4 bases and J lost 0 bases. In DNA, the CDR3 is TGTGCCAGCAGTGCAGGGCGACTAGCGGGGGGTCCCCAGGGCTGTGCGAACACCGGGGAGCTGTTTTTT. Its translation is CASSAGRLAGGPQGCANTGELFF.

This clonotype was observed a handful of times. The chain is built from TRBV7-8 and TRBJ2-7; a weak D match, TRBD2 (6 bases). V was pared by 5 bases and J by 2 bases, with 10 bases between. CDR3 length equals 13 residues. The germline V gene encodes CDR1 SGHVS and CDR2 FQNEAQ. The chain's CDR3 is CASSVGGTYEQYF. The CDR3 DNA reads TGTGCCAGCAGCGTCGGAGGGACCTACGAGCAGTACTTC. The whole variable domain, filled in from reference TRBV7-8 and TRBJ2-7, reads GAGVSQSPRYKVAKRGQDVALRCDPISGHVSLFWYQQALGQGPEFLTYFQNEAQLDKSGLPSDRFFAERPEGSVSTLKIQRTQQEDSAVYLCASSVGGTYEQYFGPGTRLTVT.

In this sample, this clonotype turned up many times. The chain employs TRBV6-5 and TRBJ2-1, with D possibly TRBD2 on 6 matching bases. The germline V gene encodes CDR1 MNHEY and CDR2 SVGAGI. The CDR3 runs to 15 residues. Trimming cost V 7 bases and J 4 bases, with 17 bases left between them. The CDR3 DNA reads TGTGCCAGCACCACGAAAGGGGCGGGATACAATGAGCAGTTCTTC. Translation gives CASTTKGAGYNEQFF.

This chain links TRBV7-8 with TRBJ1-2; D may be TRBD1 (5 bases). CDR1 SGHVS and CDR2 FQNEAQ come from the germline V gene. V dropped 0 bases and J dropped 4 bases, with 9 bases sitting between them. This CDR3 spans 14 amino acids. This CDR3 reads CASSLASGSYGYTF. The CDR3 DNA is TGTGCCAGCAGCTTAGCGTCAGGGAGCTATGGCTACACCTTC. Complete variable domain (other parts from reference TRBV7-8 and TRBJ1-2): GAGVSQSPRYKVAKRGQDVALRCDPISGHVSLFWYQQALGQGPEFLTYFQNEAQLDKSGLPSDRFFAERPEGSVSTLKIQRTQQEDSAVYLCASSLASGSYGYTFGSGTRLTVV.

This clonotype was seen a handful of times. The chain has TRBV7-2 and TRBJ2-5; 14 positions agree with TRBD2. V lost 6 bases, J lost 4 bases, and 7 bases stayed unmatched. The V gene's germline CDR1 is SGHTA and CDR2 FQGNSA. The CDR3 length is 16 residues. The CDR3, as DNA: TGTGCCAGCAGAACGGGACTAGCGGGGGAAGGAGAGACCCAGTACTTC. Amino acids: CASRTGLAGEGETQYF.

This clonotype has only a few counts. Here the CDR3 reads CASSRRALTDPNEKLFF. CDR3 coding DNA: TGTGCCAGCAGCCGGCGGGCGCTCACAGACCCTAATGAAAAACTGTTTTTT. This sequence joins TRBV14 and TRBJ1-4, with D uncertain. Germline CDR1 reads SGHDN; CDR2 reads FVKESK. The CDR3 covers 17 residues. Trimming removed 4 bases at V and 3 bases at J, with 18 bases between.

The gene calls are TRBV7-2 and TRBJ2-7; 11 bases fit TRBD2. The germline V gene has CDR1 SGHTA and CDR2 FQGNSA. The V segment lost 5 bases and the J segment 7 bases; nucleotides outside the gene matches: 13. The CDR3 totals 16 residues. The CDR3 DNA follows: TGTGCCAGCAGCACCCGGACTAGCGGGCCCGTAGGGGAGCAGTACTTC. This encodes CASSTRTSGPVGEQYF. Drawing the rest from reference TRBV7-2 and TRBJ2-7, the complete variable domain is GAGVSQSPSNKVTEKGKDVELRCDPISGHTALYWYRQSLGQGLEFLIYFQGNSAPDKSGLPSDRFSAERTGGSVSTLTIQRTQQEDSAVYLCASSTRTSGPVGEQYFGPGTRLTVT.

V usage is TRBV5-7 and J usage is TRBJ1-2; D remains ambiguous. TRBV5-7 is an open reading frame whose function is uncertain. Trimming removed 4 bases from V and 12 bases from J, with 25 bases in between. CDR3 length equals 15 residues. In DNA, the CDR3 is TGTGCCAGCAGCCAAGCGAACAGTGAGTCGGACGGCAACACCTTC. Amino acids: CASSQANSESDGNTF.

This clonotype was seen a handful of times. The junction does not match germline at one end; this may be a read error. The chain employs TRBV7-2 and TRBJ2-3; TRBD2 aligns across 9 bases. The CDR3 has 15 amino acids. Germline-derived CDR1 and CDR2 are SGHTA and FQGNSA. The CDR3, as DNA: TGTGCCAGCAGCCTAGCGGGAAGCCTTTACGGTACGCAGTATTTT. This sequence encodes CASSLAGSLYGTQYF.